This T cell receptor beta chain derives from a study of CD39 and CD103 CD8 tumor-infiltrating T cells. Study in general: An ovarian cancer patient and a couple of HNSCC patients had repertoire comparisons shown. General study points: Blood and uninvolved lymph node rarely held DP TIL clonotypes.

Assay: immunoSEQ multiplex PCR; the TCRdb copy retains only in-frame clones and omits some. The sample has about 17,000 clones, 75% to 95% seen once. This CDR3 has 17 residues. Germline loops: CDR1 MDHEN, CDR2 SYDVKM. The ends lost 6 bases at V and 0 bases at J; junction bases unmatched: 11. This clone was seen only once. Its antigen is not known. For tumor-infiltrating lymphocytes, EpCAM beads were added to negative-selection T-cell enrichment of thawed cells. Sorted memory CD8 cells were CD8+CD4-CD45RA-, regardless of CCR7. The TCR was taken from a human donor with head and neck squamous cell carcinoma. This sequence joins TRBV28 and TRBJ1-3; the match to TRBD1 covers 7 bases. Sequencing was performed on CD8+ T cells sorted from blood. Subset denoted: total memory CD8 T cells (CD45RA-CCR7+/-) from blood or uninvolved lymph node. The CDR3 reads CASSFRTGIISGNTIYF. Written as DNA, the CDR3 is TGTGCCAGCAGCTTTCGGACAGGTATCATCTCTGGAAACACCATATATTTT.